This entry lists 7 T cell receptor beta chains sequenced from one sample in a study of T cells in Graves' hyperthyroidism and ophthalmopathy. RNA transcripts gave rise to amplified TCR beta CDR3 regions. The HTBI primer set served for first-round RT-PCR of the TCR CDR3. TCRdb independently ran MiXCR on the multiplex PCR reads; one entry per CDR3 protein. This table has about 680,000 distinct CDR3 sequences, 35% appearing once. Specimen: blood. The receptor set was obtained from a woman in her 40s with Graves' hyperthyroidism.

The chain carries TRBV7-9 and TRBJ2-1; 11 bases line up with TRBD2. The CDR3 runs to 15 residues. Looked up from germline, CDR1 is SEHNR and CDR2 is FQNEAQ (reference sequence). Unmatched junction bases numbered 6, after V lost 3 bases and J lost 8 bases. This CDR3 is CASSFLLAGADEQFF. CDR3 DNA: TGTGCCAGCAGCTTCCTACTAGCGGGGGCCGATGAGCAGTTCTTC.

The chain combines TRBV15 with TRBJ1-1; 9 nucleotides match TRBD1. CDR3 size: 14 residues. The V gene end was trimmed by 0 bases and the J gene end by 5 bases; junction bases not matched to a gene: 1. CDR1 LNHNV and CDR2 YYDKDF come from the germline V gene (reference sequence). CDR3 region: CATSREDRGTEAFF. The CDR3 DNA is TGTGCCACCAGCAGAGAGGACAGGGGAACTGAAGCTTTCTTT. Looking up the rest from reference TRBV15 and TRBJ1-1 gives the full variable domain: DAMVIQNPRYQVTQFGKPVTLSCSQTLNHNVMYWYQQKSSQAPKLLFHYYDKDFNNEADTPDNFQSRRPNTSFCFLDIRSPGLGDTAMYLCATSREDRGTEAFFGQGTRLTVV.

Comment on this clonotype: A read error may produce the germline difference seen at one junction end. The rearrangement uses TRBV9 and TRBJ2-7; perhaps D is TRBD1 or TRBD2 (5 bases each). This CDR3 has 16 amino acids. Germline lookup yields CDR1 SGDLS and CDR2 YYNGEE. The CDR3, as DNA: TGTGCCAGCAGCACGACAGCTCGGGACCGCGCCTACGATCAGTACTTC. It codes for CASSTTARDRAYDQYF.

In its sample, this clonotype was seen many times. The J gene is TRBJ1-1, the V gene TRBV7-6, with TRBD1 identical over 11 bases. Germline V gene data show CDR1 as SGHVS and CDR2 as FNYEAQ. With 2 bases clipped from V and 6 bases from J, the junction kept 8 bases outside the gene matches. This CDR3 comprises 16 residues. CDR3 sequence (DNA): TGTGCCAGCAGCTTAAGGACAGGGGGCCTGGATGCTGAAGCTTTCTTT. This encodes CASSLRTGGLDAEAFF.

The table lists this clonotype with a few counts. The V call is TRBV9, the J call TRBJ2-2; no definite D call. Trimming shortened V by 4 bases and J by 4 bases, and 14 bases separated the two germline ends. Per germline, CDR1 SGDLS and CDR2 YYNGEE. This CDR3 is built from 15 residues. The CDR3 nucleotides read TGTGCCAGCAGCTCCTGGACGGCCAGCACCGGGGAGCTGTTTTTT. Translation gives CASSSWTASTGELFF.

This clonotype was seen only a few times. CDR3 residues: CASSRLGGFEKLFF. CDR3 DNA: TGTGCCAGCAGCCGACTTGGGGGTTTTGAAAAACTGTTTTTT. The rearrangement joins TRBV6-5 to TRBJ1-4; tentatively, D is TRBD1 (5 bases). Germline V lookup: CDR1 MNHEY, CDR2 SVGAGI. The V end lost 6 bases, the J end lost 7 bases, and 15 bases lay between the germline ends. The CDR3 length is 14 residues.

The sample holds a few counts of this clonotype. V gene TRBV6-2 or TRBV6-3 combines with J gene TRBJ2-2; 10 positions agree with TRBD1. Germline-derived CDR1 and CDR2 are MNHEY and SVGEGT. Germline trimming cut 5 bases from V and 4 bases from J; bases unmatched to any gene: 7. This CDR3 has 16 residues. The CDR3 protein is CASSARDRGGTGELFF. Written as DNA, the CDR3 is TGTGCCAGCAGTGCGCGGGACAGGGGAGGCACCGGGGAGCTGTTTTTT.